Listed below are T cell receptor beta chains from one sample, sequenced in a study of CD4 T cells in relation to SARS-CoV-2 and coronaviruses. Sequencing used immunoSEQ multiplex PCR; TCRdb keeps in-frame clones, though not all of them. The sample holds about 59,000 clones; roughly 90% are singletons and the top ten take 1.4%. Sequencing was performed on memory CD4+ T cells from PBMCs. The receptors originated from a human donor in good health. Both conserved end residues are part of each CDR3. A D gene is named only where the DNA matches it firmly. Some rows mark clone size as missing; the rest say once, few, many or name a class of expanded clone.

clone_size: .
j_call: TRBJ2-7
v_call: TRBV18
d_call: .
cdr3_nt: TGTGCCAGCTCGGCGGGGCTCTCCTACGAGCAGTACTTC
cdr3_aa: CASSAGLSYEQYF

clone_size: .
j_call: TRBJ2-7
v_call: TRBV24-1
d_call: .
cdr3_nt: TGTGCCACCAGTGACGCAAGAGGTAACGAGCAGTACTTC
cdr3_aa: CATSDARGNEQYF

clone_size: .
j_call: TRBJ2-1
v_call: TRBV7-8
d_call: .
cdr3_nt: TGTGCCAGCAGCTTAGTCAGTAGCCCCCTACACAATGAGCAGTTCTTC
cdr3_aa: CASSLVSSPLHNEQFF

clone_size: once
j_call: TRBJ2-5
v_call: TRBV28
d_call: TRBD2
cdr3_nt: TGTGCCAGCAGTTTAGCGGGGGGGAAGACCCAGTACTTC
cdr3_aa: CASSLAGGKTQYF

clone_size: .
j_call: TRBJ2-7
v_call: TRBV4-1
d_call: TRBD1
cdr3_nt: TGCGCCAGCAGTCGGGGACAGGAGAATACCTACGAGCAGTACTTC
cdr3_aa: CASSRGQENTYEQYF

clone_size: .
j_call: TRBJ1-2
v_call: TRBV4-2
d_call: TRBD1
cdr3_nt: TGTGCCAGCAGCCAAGATAATTGGGACAGGCGGGGTGGCTACACCTTC
cdr3_aa: CASSQDNWDRRGGYTF

clone_size: .
j_call: TRBJ2-2
v_call: TRBV2
d_call: .
cdr3_nt: TGTGCCGGAGGGACGTGGGGGACCGGGGAGCTGTTTTTT
cdr3_aa: CAGGTWGTGELFF

clone_size: .
j_call: TRBJ2-1
v_call: TRBV29-1
d_call: TRBD1
cdr3_nt: TGCAGCGCCATGGGACAGAGCAATGAGCAGTTCTTC
cdr3_aa: CSAMGQSNEQFF

clone_size: .
j_call: TRBJ2-6
v_call: TRBV28
d_call: .
cdr3_nt: TGTGCCAGCAGTTTAGGAACTAGGGCTGGGGCCAACGTCCTGACTTTC
cdr3_aa: CASSLGTRAGANVLTF

clone_size: .
j_call: TRBJ1-3
v_call: TRBV3-1/TRBV3-2
d_call: .
cdr3_nt: TGTGCCAGCAGCAGCGCTCAGGGAAACACCATATATTTT
cdr3_aa: CASSSAQGNTIYF

clone_size: .
j_call: TRBJ2-7
v_call: TRBV3-1/TRBV3-2
d_call: .
cdr3_nt: TGTGCCAGCAGCCGGAAGGGGTACGAGCAGTACTTC
cdr3_aa: CASSRKGYEQYF

clone_size: .
j_call: TRBJ2-1
v_call: TRBV9
d_call: TRBD2
cdr3_nt: TGTGCCAGCAGCGTAGGAAGTGGGGGGGTAGCCTACAATGAGCAGTTCTTC
cdr3_aa: CASSVGSGGVAYNEQFF

clone_size: .
j_call: TRBJ2-5
v_call: TRBV5-1
d_call: .
cdr3_nt: TGCGCCAGCAGCTTGGATGGGAACCTCCAAGAGACCCAGTACTTC
cdr3_aa: CASSLDGNLQETQYF

clone_size: .
j_call: TRBJ2-3
v_call: TRBV19
d_call: .
cdr3_nt: TGTGCCAGTAGTAGGTACCTAGGGGCTAGCACAGATACGCAGTATTTT
cdr3_aa: CASSRYLGASTDTQYF

clone_size: .
j_call: TRBJ2-7
v_call: TRBV2
d_call: TRBD1
cdr3_nt: TGTGCCAGCAGTTTTACAGGGGCCGAGCAGTACTTC
cdr3_aa: CASSFTGAEQYF

clone_size: .
j_call: TRBJ2-1
v_call: TRBV18
d_call: .
cdr3_nt: TGTGCCAGCTCAGGGGGCGGGAGAGGCCTCTACAATGAGCAGTTCTTC
cdr3_aa: CASSGGGRGLYNEQFF

clone_size: .
j_call: TRBJ2-2
v_call: TRBV19
d_call: .
cdr3_nt: TGTGCCAGTAGTAAATGGGTGCGGCCGGGAGCGGAAACCGGGGAGCTGTTTTTT
cdr3_aa: CASSKWVRPGAETGELFF

clone_size: .
j_call: TRBJ1-3
v_call: TRBV3-1/TRBV3-2
d_call: .
cdr3_nt: TGTGCCAGCAGCCAACTTCAGACTGGAAACACCATATATTTT
cdr3_aa: CASSQLQTGNTIYF

clone_size: .
j_call: TRBJ2-3
v_call: TRBV7-2
d_call: TRBD1
cdr3_nt: TGTGCCAGCAGCCACCGGACAGGGAGCGTGGGGGATACGCAGTATTTT
cdr3_aa: CASSHRTGSVGDTQYF

clone_size: .
j_call: TRBJ2-7
v_call: TRBV2
d_call: .
cdr3_nt: TGTGCCAGCAGTAGGGTTGAGCCGTATGGGGAGCAGTACTTC
cdr3_aa: CASSRVEPYGEQYF

clone_size: .
j_call: TRBJ2-2
v_call: TRBV19
d_call: TRBD1
cdr3_nt: TGTGCCAGTAGTATACCGGCGAGGGGGCGCGCTGCGAACACCGGGGAGCTGTTTTTT
cdr3_aa: CASSIPARGRAANTGELFF

clone_size: once
j_call: TRBJ2-1
v_call: TRBV24-1
d_call: TRBD1
cdr3_nt: TGTGCCACCAGTGGCCAGACAGGGAGTTTCTACAATGAGCAGTTCTTC
cdr3_aa: CATSGQTGSFYNEQFF

clone_size: .
j_call: TRBJ2-5
v_call: TRBV7-2
d_call: .
cdr3_nt: TGTGCCACCAACACCGGGGTTCAAGAGACCCAGTACTTC
cdr3_aa: CATNTGVQETQYF

clone_size: .
j_call: TRBJ2-1
v_call: TRBV5-1
d_call: TRBD2
cdr3_nt: TGCGCCAGCAGTTCCGGGACTAGCAACTACAATGAGCAGTTCTTC
cdr3_aa: CASSSGTSNYNEQFF

clone_size: .
j_call: TRBJ2-3
v_call: TRBV5-1
d_call: .
cdr3_nt: TGCGCCAGCAGAGAGGGGTCTAGCACAGATACGCAGTATTTT
cdr3_aa: CASREGSSTDTQYF

clone_size: .
j_call: TRBJ2-3
v_call: TRBV4-1
d_call: TRBD2
cdr3_nt: TGCGCCAGCAGCCAAGGACTAGAAGGGACCGGGACTAGCGGGAGAACAGATACGCAGTATTTT
cdr3_aa: CASSQGLEGTGTSGRTDTQYF

clone_size: .
j_call: TRBJ1-4
v_call: TRBV5-6
d_call: TRBD1
cdr3_nt: TGTGCCAGCAGCTTGCGGACAGGGTATGGTGAAAAACTGTTTTTT
cdr3_aa: CASSLRTGYGEKLFF

clone_size: .
j_call: TRBJ2-2
v_call: TRBV29-1
d_call: .
cdr3_nt: TGCAGCGTTTCAGGTGTGGGGACGAACACCGGGGAGCTGTTTTTT
cdr3_aa: CSVSGVGTNTGELFF

clone_size: .
j_call: TRBJ1-6
v_call: TRBV5-1
d_call: TRBD1
cdr3_nt: TGCGCCAGCAGCCAAGGACAGGAACCAAATTCACCCCTCCACTTT
cdr3_aa: CASSQGQEPNSPLHF

clone_size: .
j_call: TRBJ1-1
v_call: TRBV19
d_call: .
cdr3_nt: TGTGCCAGTAGTCAACTCTTAATTGGAGTCAACACTGAAGCTTTCTTT
cdr3_aa: CASSQLLIGVNTEAFF

clone_size: .
j_call: TRBJ2-1
v_call: TRBV5-1
d_call: TRBD1
cdr3_nt: TGCGCCAGCAGCCCGCGGGACAGGGGGCCTAACAATGAGCAGTTCTTC
cdr3_aa: CASSPRDRGPNNEQFF

clone_size: .
j_call: TRBJ1-2
v_call: TRBV18
d_call: TRBD1
cdr3_nt: TGTGCCAGCTCGCCTTCGCAGGGGGTCGATGGCTACACCTTC
cdr3_aa: CASSPSQGVDGYTF

clone_size: .
j_call: TRBJ2-3
v_call: TRBV19
d_call: .
cdr3_nt: TGTGCCAGTAGTTCCCTCGTCGGGGCGGAAGCCACAGATACGCAGTATTTT
cdr3_aa: CASSSLVGAEATDTQYF

clone_size: .
j_call: TRBJ2-3
v_call: TRBV24-1
d_call: .
cdr3_nt: TGTGCCACCAGCCCGCCGGGGCGCACAGATACGCAGTATTTT
cdr3_aa: CATSPPGRTDTQYF

clone_size: .
j_call: TRBJ2-3
v_call: TRBV3-1/TRBV3-2
d_call: TRBD2
cdr3_nt: TGTGCCAGCAGCCAGGGGGTACTAGCGGGAGATACGCAGTATTTT
cdr3_aa: CASSQGVLAGDTQYF

clone_size: once
j_call: TRBJ2-1
v_call: TRBV5-1
d_call: .
cdr3_nt: TGCGCCAGCTCGACACGAGGAGTCTCCTACAATGAGCAGTTCTTC
cdr3_aa: CASSTRGVSYNEQFF

clone_size: .
j_call: TRBJ1-1
v_call: TRBV6-6
d_call: .
cdr3_nt: TGTGCCAGCAGTTACTCGAGGGAATTCACTGAAGCTTTCTTT
cdr3_aa: CASSYSREFTEAFF

clone_size: .
j_call: TRBJ1-6
v_call: TRBV5-6
d_call: .
cdr3_nt: TGTGCCAGCAGCTTGTATTCTGGGCGGGGAGCCCTCCACTTT
cdr3_aa: CASSLYSGRGALHF

clone_size: .
j_call: TRBJ2-7
v_call: TRBV27
d_call: TRBD1
cdr3_nt: TGTGCCAGCAGTTCTAACAGGGGTAGCTCCTACGAGCAGTACTTC
cdr3_aa: CASSSNRGSSYEQYF

clone_size: .
j_call: TRBJ2-7
v_call: TRBV18
d_call: TRBD1
cdr3_nt: TGTGCCAGCTCACAGGGGACAGGGGGCCCCTACGAGCAGTACTTC
cdr3_aa: CASSQGTGGPYEQYF

clone_size: .
j_call: TRBJ2-4
v_call: TRBV6-5
d_call: TRBD1
cdr3_nt: TGTGCCAGCAGGGGAACAGGGGTTGGAAACATTCAGTACTTC
cdr3_aa: CASRGTGVGNIQYF

clone_size: once
j_call: TRBJ1-3
v_call: TRBV30
d_call: .
cdr3_nt: TGTGCCTCCAGCAGGAGGGCCTCTGGAAACACCATATATTTT
cdr3_aa: CASSRRASGNTIYF

clone_size: .
j_call: TRBJ2-7
v_call: TRBV28
d_call: .
cdr3_nt: TGTGCCAGCTACCACAGGGACAACGGGCAGTACTTC
cdr3_aa: CASYHRDNGQYF

clone_size: .
j_call: TRBJ2-7
v_call: TRBV28
d_call: .
cdr3_nt: TGTGCCAGCAGTTTTGGTTGGAGTAGCAGTACCTACGAGCAGTACTTC
cdr3_aa: CASSFGWSSSTYEQYF

clone_size: .
j_call: TRBJ2-7
v_call: TRBV27
d_call: .
cdr3_nt: TGTGCCAGCAGTAATGGGCAGGCCTACTACGAGCAGTACTTC
cdr3_aa: CASSNGQAYYEQYF

clone_size: .
j_call: TRBJ2-1
v_call: TRBV4-1
d_call: TRBD2
cdr3_nt: TGCGCCAGCAGCCAAGCGGCTAGCGGGAGACTGATGAATGAGCAGTTCTTC
cdr3_aa: CASSQAASGRLMNEQFF

clone_size: .
j_call: TRBJ2-1
v_call: TRBV12-5
d_call: .
cdr3_nt: TGTGCTAGTGGTTTGAATCAGGGGGGTTCAAGCTCCTACAATGAGCAGTTCTTC
cdr3_aa: CASGLNQGGSSSYNEQFF

clone_size: .
j_call: TRBJ1-1
v_call: TRBV28
d_call: .
cdr3_nt: TGTGCCAGCAGTTTAAAGGTGCGAGTGGGGGGGCTGAACACTGAAGCTTTCTTT
cdr3_aa: CASSLKVRVGGLNTEAFF

clone_size: .
j_call: TRBJ2-7
v_call: TRBV2
d_call: .
cdr3_nt: TGTGCCAGCACCCTGGACGGGAGAACCTACGAGCAGTACTTC
cdr3_aa: CASTLDGRTYEQYF

clone_size: .
j_call: TRBJ2-1
v_call: TRBV3-1/TRBV3-2
d_call: TRBD2
cdr3_nt: TGTGCCAGCAGCCCCCCTGGGAGCGGGAGTTTCTATGAGCAATTCTTC
cdr3_aa: CASSPPGSGSFYEQFF

clone_size: .
j_call: TRBJ1-5
v_call: TRBV9
d_call: .
cdr3_nt: TGTGCCAGCAGCGTAGCGGGGGCGGGTCAGCCCCAGCATTTT
cdr3_aa: CASSVAGAGQPQHF

clone_size: few
j_call: TRBJ2-2
v_call: TRBV19
d_call: TRBD2
cdr3_nt: TGTGCCAGTAGTATGGGACTAGCGGGAGGGCGGGACACCGGGGAGCTGTTTTTT
cdr3_aa: CASSMGLAGGRDTGELFF

clone_size: .
j_call: TRBJ1-1
v_call: TRBV3-1/TRBV3-2
d_call: .
cdr3_nt: TGTGCCAGCAGCCATGAGGGGGGGAACACTGAAGCTTTCTTT
cdr3_aa: CASSHEGGNTEAFF

clone_size: .
j_call: TRBJ1-2
v_call: TRBV6-5
d_call: TRBD1
cdr3_nt: TGTGCCAGCAGAACCCCCCGGACAGGGGGAGGCTACACCTTC
cdr3_aa: CASRTPRTGGGYTF

clone_size: .
j_call: TRBJ2-1
v_call: TRBV5-1
d_call: TRBD1
cdr3_nt: TGCGCCAGCAGCGCGGGACAGGGGACCTACAATGAGCAGTTCTTC
cdr3_aa: CASSAGQGTYNEQFF

clone_size: .
j_call: TRBJ1-1
v_call: TRBV30
d_call: .
cdr3_nt: TGTGCCTGGAGTAAATTGTCCGCTGAAGCTTTCTTT
cdr3_aa: CAWSKLSAEAFF

clone_size: .
j_call: TRBJ1-2
v_call: TRBV2
d_call: TRBD1
cdr3_nt: TGTGCCAGCAGCCCCACAGGGGATAACTATGGCTACACCTTC
cdr3_aa: CASSPTGDNYGYTF

clone_size: .
j_call: TRBJ1-5
v_call: TRBV18
d_call: TRBD1
cdr3_nt: TGTGCCAGCTCACAGGGACAGCTCAATCAGCCCCAGCATTTT
cdr3_aa: CASSQGQLNQPQHF

clone_size: .
j_call: TRBJ2-6
v_call: TRBV5-1
d_call: .
cdr3_nt: TGCGCCAGCGAACAGGTTTCCGGGGCCAACGTCCTGACTTTC
cdr3_aa: CASEQVSGANVLTF

clone_size: .
j_call: TRBJ2-7
v_call: TRBV5-1
d_call: TRBD1
cdr3_nt: TGCGCCAGCAGCGAACAAATCGGACAGGGAGTCGAGCAGTACTTC
cdr3_aa: CASSEQIGQGVEQYF